The entry that follows covers one TCR beta chain sequence. The target antigen is unknown. This specimen comes from a study of T cells expressing NK-cell markers. Overall study: Seven donors tested HCMV-seropositive and one tested seronegative among the eight sequenced. General observations from the study: HCMV specificity of the expanded NKG2C+ T cell clones was not established. Researchers report these clonotypes also headed the CD3+CD56-NKG2C+ fraction in a handful of donors.

For TCR beta, cDNA was produced by 5'RACE template switching with UMIs. TCRdb re-called the 5' RACE reads, yielding one record per CDR3 amino acid sequence without DNA. The sample totals approximately 440,000 distinct CDR3 sequences. The germline CDR1 and CDR2 sequences are KGHDR and SFDVKD. The CDR3 runs to 12 residues. This TCR derives from a woman in her 50s in good health. Sequencing used blood T cells: a sorted CD56 or NKG2C T cell subset, CD4+ or CD8+ T cells, or bulk PBMC T cells (not recorded which). V usage is TRBV24-1 and J usage is TRBJ2-7. The CDR3 loop is CATTERVGEQYF.